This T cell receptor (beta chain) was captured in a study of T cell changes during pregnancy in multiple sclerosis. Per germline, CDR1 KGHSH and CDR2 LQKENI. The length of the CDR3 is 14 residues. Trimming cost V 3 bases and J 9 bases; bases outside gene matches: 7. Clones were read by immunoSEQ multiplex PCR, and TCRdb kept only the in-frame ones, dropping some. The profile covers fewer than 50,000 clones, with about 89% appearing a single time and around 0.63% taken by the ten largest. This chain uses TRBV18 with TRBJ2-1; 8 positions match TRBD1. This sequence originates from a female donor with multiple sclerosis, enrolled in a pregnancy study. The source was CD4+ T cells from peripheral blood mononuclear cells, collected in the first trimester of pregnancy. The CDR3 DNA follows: TGTGCCAGCTCACCGAGGACAGGGACGAGTGAGCAGTTCTTC. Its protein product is CASSPRTGTSEQFF.